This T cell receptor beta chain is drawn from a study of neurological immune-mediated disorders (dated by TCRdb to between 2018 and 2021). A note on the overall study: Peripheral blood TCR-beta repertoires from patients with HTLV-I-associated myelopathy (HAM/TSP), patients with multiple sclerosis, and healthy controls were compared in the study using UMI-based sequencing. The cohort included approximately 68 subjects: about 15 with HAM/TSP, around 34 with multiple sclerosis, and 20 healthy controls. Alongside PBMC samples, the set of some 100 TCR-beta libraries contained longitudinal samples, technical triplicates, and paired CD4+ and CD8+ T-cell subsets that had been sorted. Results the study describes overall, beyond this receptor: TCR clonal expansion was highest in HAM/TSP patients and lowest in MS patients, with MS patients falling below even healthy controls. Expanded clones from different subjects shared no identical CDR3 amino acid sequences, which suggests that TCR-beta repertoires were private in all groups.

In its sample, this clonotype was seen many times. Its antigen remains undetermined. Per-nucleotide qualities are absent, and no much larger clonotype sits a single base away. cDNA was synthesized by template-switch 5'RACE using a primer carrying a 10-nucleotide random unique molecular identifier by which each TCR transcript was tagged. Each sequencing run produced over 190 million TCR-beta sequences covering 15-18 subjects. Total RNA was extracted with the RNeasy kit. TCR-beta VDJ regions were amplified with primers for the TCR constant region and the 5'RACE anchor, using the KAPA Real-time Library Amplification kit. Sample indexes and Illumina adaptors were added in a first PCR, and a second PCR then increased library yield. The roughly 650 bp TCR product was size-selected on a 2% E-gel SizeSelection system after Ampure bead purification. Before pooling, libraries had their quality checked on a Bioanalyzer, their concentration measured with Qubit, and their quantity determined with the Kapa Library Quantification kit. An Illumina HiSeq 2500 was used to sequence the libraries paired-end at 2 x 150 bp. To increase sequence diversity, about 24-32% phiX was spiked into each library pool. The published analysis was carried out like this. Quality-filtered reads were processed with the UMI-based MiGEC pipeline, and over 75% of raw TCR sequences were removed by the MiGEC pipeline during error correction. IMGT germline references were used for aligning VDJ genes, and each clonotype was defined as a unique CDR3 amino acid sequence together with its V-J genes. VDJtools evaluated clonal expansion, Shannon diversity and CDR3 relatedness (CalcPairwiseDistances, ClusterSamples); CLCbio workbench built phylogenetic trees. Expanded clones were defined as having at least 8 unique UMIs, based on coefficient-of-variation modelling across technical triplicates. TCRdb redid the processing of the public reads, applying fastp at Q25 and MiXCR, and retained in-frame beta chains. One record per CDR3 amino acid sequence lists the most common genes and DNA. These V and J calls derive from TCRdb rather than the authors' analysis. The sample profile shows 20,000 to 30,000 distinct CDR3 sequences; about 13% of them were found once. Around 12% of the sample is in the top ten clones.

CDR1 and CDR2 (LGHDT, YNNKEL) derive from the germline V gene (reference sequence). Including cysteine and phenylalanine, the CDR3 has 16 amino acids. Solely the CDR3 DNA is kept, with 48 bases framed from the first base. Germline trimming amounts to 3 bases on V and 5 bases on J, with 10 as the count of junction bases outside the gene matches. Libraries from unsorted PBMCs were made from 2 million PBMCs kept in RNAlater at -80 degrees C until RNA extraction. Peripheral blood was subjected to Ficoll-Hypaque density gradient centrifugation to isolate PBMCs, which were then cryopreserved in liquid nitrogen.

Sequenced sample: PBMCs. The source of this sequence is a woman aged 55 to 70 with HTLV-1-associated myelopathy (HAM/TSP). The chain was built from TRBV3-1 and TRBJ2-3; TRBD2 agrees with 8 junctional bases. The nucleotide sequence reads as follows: TGTGCCAGCAGCCACTCCGGGACTAGAGGGGAAGATACGCAGTATTTT. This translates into CASSHSGTRGEDTQYF.